This T cell receptor (beta chain) was recorded in a study of vaccination and CD4 T cells after COVID-19. The wider study: Following dose two, a median approximately 65 days (range 14 to 241) passed before post-vaccine samples were taken. Regarding the study as a whole: Among convalescent patients, a median approximately 90% of reactive clones emerged only after vaccination.

With the Oncomine TCR Beta short-read assay, DNA from cultured CD4+ T cells was sequenced. A single record per CDR3 protein comes from TCRdb applying MiXCR to the PCR reads. Of some 18,000 distinct CDR3 sequences in the sample, over 25% were seen once. V gave up 2 bases and J gave up 4 bases; unmatched junction bases: 7. Germline V CDR1 and CDR2: KGHDR, SFDVKD. CDR3 length: 16 amino acids. Stated treatment: approximately 9-day PBMC culture with coronavirus spike peptide pools or control peptides (ViraFEST assay). Following expansion of antigen-specific T cells with peptide pools, ViraFEST then sequenced TCRs. With respect to this clonotype: Its antigen remains unidentified.

The sample comprised cultured CD4+ T cells from blood. The receptor comes from a human donor with COVID-19. The rearrangement links TRBV24-1 to TRBJ2-5; TRBD1 agrees at 9 bases. The CDR3 is CATSDYLTGGRETQYF. Written as DNA, the CDR3 is TGTGCCACCAGTGATTACCTGACAGGGGGGCGAGAGACCCAGTACTTC.